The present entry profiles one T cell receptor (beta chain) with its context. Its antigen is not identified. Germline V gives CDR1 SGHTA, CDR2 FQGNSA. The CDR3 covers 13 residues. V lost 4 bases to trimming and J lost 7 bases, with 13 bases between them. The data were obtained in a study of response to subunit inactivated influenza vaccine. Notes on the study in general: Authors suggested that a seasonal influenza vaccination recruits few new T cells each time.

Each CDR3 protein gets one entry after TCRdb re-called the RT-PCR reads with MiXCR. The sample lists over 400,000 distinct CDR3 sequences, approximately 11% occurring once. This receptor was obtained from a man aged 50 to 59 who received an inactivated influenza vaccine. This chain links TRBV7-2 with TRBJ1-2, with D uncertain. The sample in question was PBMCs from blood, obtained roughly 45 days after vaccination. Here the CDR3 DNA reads TGTGCCAGCAGCTCATACCCCGACCCTGGCTACACCTTC. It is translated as CASSSYPDPGYTF.